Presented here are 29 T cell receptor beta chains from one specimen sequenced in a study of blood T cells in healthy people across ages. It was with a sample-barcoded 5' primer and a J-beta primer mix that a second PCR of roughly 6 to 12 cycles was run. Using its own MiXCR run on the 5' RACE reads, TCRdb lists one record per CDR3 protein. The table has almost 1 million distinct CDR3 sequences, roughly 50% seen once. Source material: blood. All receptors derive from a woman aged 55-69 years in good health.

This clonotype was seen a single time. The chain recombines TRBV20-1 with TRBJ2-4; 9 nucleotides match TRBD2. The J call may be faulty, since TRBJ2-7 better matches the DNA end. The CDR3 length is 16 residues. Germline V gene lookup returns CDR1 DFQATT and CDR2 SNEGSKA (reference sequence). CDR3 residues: CSARVGSGSELNEQYF. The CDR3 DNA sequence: TGCAGTGCTAGAGTGGGTAGCGGGAGTGAATTGAACGAGCAGTACTTC.

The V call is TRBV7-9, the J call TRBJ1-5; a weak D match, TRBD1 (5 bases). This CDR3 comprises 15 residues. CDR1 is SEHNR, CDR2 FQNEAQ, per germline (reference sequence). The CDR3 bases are TGTATCAGCAGCTTAAACGGGGCTAACAATCAGCCCCAGCATTTT. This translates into CISSLNGANNQPQHF.

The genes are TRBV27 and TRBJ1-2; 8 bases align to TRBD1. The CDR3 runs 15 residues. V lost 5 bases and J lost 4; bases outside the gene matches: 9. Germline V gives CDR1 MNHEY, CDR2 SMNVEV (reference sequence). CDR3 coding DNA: TGTGCCAGCAGTCGACTGGACAGGGACGGCTATGGCTACACCTTC. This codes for CASSRLDRDGYGYTF.

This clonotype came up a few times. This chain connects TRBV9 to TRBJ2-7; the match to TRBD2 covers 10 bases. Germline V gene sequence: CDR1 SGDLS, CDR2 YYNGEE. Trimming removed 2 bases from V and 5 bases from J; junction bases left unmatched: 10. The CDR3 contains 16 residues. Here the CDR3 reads CASSVGLATLGHEQYF. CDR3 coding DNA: TGTGCCAGCAGCGTGGGACTAGCGACATTGGGCCACGAGCAGTACTTC.

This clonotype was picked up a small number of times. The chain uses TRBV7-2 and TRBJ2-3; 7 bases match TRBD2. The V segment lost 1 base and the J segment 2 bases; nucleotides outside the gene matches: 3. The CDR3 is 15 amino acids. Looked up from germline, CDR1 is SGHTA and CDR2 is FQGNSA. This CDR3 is CASSLEAGITDTQYF. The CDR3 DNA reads TGTGCCAGCAGCTTAGAAGCGGGGATCACAGATACGCAGTATTTT.

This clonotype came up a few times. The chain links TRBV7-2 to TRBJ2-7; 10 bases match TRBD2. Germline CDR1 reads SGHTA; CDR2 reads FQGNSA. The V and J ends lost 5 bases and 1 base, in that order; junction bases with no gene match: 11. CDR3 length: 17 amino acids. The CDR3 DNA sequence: TGTGCCAGCAGCCCACGGACTAGCGGAGCAGGGTCCTACGAGCAGTACTTC. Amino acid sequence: CASSPRTSGAGSYEQYF.

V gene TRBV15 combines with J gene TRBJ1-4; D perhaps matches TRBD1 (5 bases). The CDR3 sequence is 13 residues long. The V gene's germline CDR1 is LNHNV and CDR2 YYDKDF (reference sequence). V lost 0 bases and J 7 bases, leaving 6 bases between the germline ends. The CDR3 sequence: CATSRDGGEKLFF. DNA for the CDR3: TGTGCCACCAGCAGAGATGGGGGTGAAAAACTGTTTTTT.

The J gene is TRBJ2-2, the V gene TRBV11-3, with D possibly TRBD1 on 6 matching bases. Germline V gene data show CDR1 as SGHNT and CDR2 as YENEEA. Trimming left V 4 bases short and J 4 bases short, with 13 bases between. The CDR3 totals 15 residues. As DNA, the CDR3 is TGTGCCAGCAGCTCAGGGGTAACCGCCACCGGGGAGCTGTTTTTT. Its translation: CASSSGVTATGELFF.

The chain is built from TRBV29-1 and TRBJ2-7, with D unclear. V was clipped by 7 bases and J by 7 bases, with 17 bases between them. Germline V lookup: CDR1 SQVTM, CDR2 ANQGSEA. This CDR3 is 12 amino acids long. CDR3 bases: TGCAGCGCCGCCCGCCCTCACAATGAGCAGTACTTC. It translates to CSAARPHNEQYF.

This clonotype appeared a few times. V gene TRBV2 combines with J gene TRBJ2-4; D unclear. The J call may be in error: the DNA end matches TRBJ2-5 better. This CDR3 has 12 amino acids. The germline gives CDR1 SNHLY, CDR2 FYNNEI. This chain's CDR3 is CASSATGKTQYF. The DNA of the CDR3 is TGTGCCAGCAGTGCGACTGGGAAGACCCAGTACTTC.

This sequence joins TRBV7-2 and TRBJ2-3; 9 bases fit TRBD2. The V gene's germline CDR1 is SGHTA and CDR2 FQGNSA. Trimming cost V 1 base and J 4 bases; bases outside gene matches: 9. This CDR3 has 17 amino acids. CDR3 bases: TGTGCCAGCAGCTTAGTCGTCCTAGCGGGAATGGCAGATACGCAGTATTTT. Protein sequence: CASSLVVLAGMADTQYF.

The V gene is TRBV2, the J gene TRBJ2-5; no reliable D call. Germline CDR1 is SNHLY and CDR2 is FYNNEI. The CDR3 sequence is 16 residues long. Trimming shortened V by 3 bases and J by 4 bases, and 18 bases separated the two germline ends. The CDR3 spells CASSDILWYRTETQYF. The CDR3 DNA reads TGTGCCAGCAGTGACATCCTATGGTACAGAACAGAGACCCAGTACTTC.

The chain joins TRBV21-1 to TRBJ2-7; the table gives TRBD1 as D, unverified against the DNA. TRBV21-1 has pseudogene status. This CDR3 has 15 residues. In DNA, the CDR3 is TGTGCCAGCGCTCAACAGGGTTCGATCTCCTACGAGCAGTACTTC. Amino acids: CASAQQGSISYEQYF.

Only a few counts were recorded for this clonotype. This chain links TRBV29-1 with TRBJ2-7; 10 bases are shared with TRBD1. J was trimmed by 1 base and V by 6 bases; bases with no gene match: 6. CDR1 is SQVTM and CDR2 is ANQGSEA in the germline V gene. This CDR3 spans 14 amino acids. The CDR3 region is CSVRTGGSSYEQYF. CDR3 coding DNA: TGCAGCGTCAGGACAGGGGGAAGTTCCTACGAGCAGTACTTC.

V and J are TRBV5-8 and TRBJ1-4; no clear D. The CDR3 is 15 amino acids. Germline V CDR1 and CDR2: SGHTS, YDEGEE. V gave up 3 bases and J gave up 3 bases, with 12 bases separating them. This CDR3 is CASSSPGSPNEKLFF. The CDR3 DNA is TGTGCCAGCAGCTCTCCCGGTAGCCCTAATGAAAAACTGTTTTTT.

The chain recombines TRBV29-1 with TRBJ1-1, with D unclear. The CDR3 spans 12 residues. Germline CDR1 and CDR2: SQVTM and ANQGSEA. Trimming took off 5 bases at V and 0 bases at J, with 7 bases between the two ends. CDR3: CSVFSMNTEAFF. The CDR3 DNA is TGCAGCGTTTTCAGCATGAACACTGAAGCTTTCTTT.

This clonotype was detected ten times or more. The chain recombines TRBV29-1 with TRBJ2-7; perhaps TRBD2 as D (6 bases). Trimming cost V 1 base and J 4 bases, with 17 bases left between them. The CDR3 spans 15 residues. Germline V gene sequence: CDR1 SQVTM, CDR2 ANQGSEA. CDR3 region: CSVEVVTSSGYEQYF. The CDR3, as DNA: TGCAGCGTTGAAGTCGTAACTAGCTCAGGGTACGAGCAGTACTTC.

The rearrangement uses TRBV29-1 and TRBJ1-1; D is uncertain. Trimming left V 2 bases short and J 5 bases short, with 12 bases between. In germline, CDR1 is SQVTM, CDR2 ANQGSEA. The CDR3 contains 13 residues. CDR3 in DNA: TGCAGCGTTGAAAATTACGGAAGGACTGAAGCTTTCTTT. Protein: CSVENYGRTEAFF.

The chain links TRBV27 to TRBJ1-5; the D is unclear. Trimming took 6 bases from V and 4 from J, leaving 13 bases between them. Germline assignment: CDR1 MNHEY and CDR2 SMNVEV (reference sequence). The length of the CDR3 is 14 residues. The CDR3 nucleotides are TGTGCCAGCAGACCAGCTAACGAAAATCAGCCCCAGCATTTT. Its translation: CASRPANENQPQHF.

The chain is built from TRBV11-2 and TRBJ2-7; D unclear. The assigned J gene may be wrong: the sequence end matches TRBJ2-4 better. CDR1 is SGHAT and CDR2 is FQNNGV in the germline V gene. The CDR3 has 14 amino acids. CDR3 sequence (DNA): TGTGCCAGCAGGCCAGGAGTCCGGTGGGACATTCAGTACTTC. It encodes CASRPGVRWDIQYF.

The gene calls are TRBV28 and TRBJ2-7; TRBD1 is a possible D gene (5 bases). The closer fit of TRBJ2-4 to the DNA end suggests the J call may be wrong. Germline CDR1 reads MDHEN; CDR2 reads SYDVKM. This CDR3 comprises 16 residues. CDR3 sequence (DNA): TGTGCCAGCAGGACGAAACAGGTATTCGTCGCCGACATTCAGTACTTC. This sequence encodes CASRTKQVFVADIQYF.

This CDR3 reads CASSNQGHPYEQYF. The CDR3 DNA reads TGTGCCAGCAGCAACCAGGGACATCCCTACGAGCAGTACTTC. The chain employs TRBV21-1 and TRBJ2-4; the table's D call TRBD1 went unverified against the DNA. The better agreement between TRBJ2-7 and the DNA end casts doubt on the J call. TRBV21-1 is flagged as a pseudogene. The CDR3 is 14 amino acids.

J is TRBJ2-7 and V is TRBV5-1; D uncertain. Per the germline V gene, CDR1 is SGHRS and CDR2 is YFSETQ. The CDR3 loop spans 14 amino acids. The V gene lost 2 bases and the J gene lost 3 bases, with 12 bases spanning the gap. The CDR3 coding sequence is TGCGCCAGCAGCTTAGAAAGCCCCCTCTACGAGCAGTACTTC. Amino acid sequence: CASSLESPLYEQYF.

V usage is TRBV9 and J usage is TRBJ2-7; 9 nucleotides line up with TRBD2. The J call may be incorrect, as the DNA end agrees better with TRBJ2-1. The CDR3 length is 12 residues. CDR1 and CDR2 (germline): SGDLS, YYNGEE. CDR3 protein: CASGTSYLEQFF. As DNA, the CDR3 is TGTGCCAGCGGGACTAGCTACCTTGAGCAGTTCTTC.

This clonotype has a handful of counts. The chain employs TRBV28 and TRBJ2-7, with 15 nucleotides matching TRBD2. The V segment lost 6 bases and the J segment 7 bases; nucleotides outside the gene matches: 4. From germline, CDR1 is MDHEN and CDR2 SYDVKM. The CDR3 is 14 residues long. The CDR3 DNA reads TGTGCCAGCAGAGGGACTAGCGGGAGGAGTGAGCAGTACTTC. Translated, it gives CASRGTSGRSEQYF.

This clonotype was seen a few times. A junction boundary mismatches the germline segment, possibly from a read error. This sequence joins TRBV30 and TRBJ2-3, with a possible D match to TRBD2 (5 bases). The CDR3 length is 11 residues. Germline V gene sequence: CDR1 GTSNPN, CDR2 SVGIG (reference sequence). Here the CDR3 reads CAGSVRDTQYF. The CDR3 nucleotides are TGTGCCGGGAGTGTCCGGGATACGCAGTATTTT.

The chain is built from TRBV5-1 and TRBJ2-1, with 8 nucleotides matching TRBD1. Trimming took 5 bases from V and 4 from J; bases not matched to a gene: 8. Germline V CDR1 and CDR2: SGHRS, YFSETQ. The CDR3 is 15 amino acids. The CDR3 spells CASRPGTGPYNEQFF. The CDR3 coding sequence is TGCGCCAGCAGGCCCGGGACAGGCCCGTACAATGAGCAGTTCTTC.

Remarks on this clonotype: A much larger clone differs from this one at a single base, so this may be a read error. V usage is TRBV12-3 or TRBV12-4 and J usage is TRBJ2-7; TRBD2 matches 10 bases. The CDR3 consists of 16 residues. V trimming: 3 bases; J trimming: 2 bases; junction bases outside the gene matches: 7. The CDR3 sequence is CASSLTVAGGPYEQYF. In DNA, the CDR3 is TGTGCCAGCAGTTTGACCGTAGCGGGAGGTCCCTACGAGCAGTACTTC.

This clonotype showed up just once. The CDR3 bases are TGTGCCAGCCAAGGTGGCAATCAGCCCCAGCATTTT. This codes for CASQGGNQPQHF. The V and J genes are TRBV28 and TRBJ1-5; D is ambiguous. Germline CDR1 and CDR2: MDHEN and SYDVKM. Trimming removed 8 bases at V and 2 bases at J, with 7 bases between. The CDR3 loop spans 12 amino acids.